This TCR beta chain is from a study of T-cell memory formation after mild COVID-19. From 5'RACE with constant-segment primers came TCR alpha and TCR beta cDNA libraries that carried sample barcodes and UMIs. One entry per CDR3 protein results from TCRdb running MiXCR on the 5' RACE reads. Counted here are 100,000 to 130,000 distinct CDR3 sequences, 18% occurring once; the ten biggest clones make up roughly 6%. Points from the study as a whole: Contracting clones from day 15 to 85 had balanced CD4/CD8; later expanders favoured CD4+.

In the case of this clonotype: Its antigen is currently unknown.

The CDR3 is 14 amino acids. Trimming left V 2 bases short and J 2 bases short, with 10 bases between. Germline assignment: CDR1 MNHEY and CDR2 SVGAGI. The material sequenced was PBMCs or a T cell subset sorted from them (not recorded which). The chain carries TRBV6-5 and TRBJ2-7, with a weak D call TRBD1 (6 bases). The receptor comes from a man aged 18 to 29 who had mild COVID-19 (a few samples of this study predate the infection). Cell type and time point are not known. The CDR3 loop reads CASSYKDSTYEQYF. DNA for the CDR3: TGTGCCAGCAGTTACAAGGACAGCACCTACGAGCAGTACTTC.